This TCR beta chain was captured in a study of shared T cell receptors in the human thymus. Sequenced by immunoSEQ multiplex PCR; TCRdb stores in-frame clones only, minus some. The top ten clones hold 0.013% of a sample with approximately 490,000 clones, about 80% of them seen once. V was pared by 5 bases and J by 0 bases, with 7 bases between. Germline V lookup: CDR1 SGHAT, CDR2 FQNNGV. CDR3 length equals 14 residues. The data also belong to a second study, concerning human thymus T cells. That paper states: Donation came from healthy Finnish infants having corrective surgery for congenital heart defects. The thymus was resected at corrective cardiac surgery. Use of V and J genes seemed skewed within the thymic and blood repertoires. Related studies noted strongly shared thymic repertoires across unrelated people.

This chain links TRBV11-2 with TRBJ2-2; TRBD1 is a possible D gene (5 bases). The receptor was derived from a boy under two years old with a congenital heart defect. Material: thymocytes. CDR3 in DNA: TGTGCCAGCAGCCAGGGAACGAACACCGGGGAGCTGTTTTTT. Protein sequence: CASSQGTNTGELFF.